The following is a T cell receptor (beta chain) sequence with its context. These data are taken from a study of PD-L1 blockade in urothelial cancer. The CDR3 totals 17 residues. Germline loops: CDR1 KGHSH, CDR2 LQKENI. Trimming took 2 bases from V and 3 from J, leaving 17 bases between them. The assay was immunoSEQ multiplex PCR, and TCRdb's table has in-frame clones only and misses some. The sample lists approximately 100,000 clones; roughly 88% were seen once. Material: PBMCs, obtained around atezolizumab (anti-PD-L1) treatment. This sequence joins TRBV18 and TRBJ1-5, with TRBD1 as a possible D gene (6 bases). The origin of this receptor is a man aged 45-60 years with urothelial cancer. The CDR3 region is CASSPSLLTGDNQPQHF. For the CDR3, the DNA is TGTGCCAGCTCACCATCCCTCTTGACAGGAGACAATCAGCCCCAGCATTTT.